Shown below are 5 T cell receptor beta chains from a single sample sequenced in a study of cytomegalovirus exposure and HLA in healthy donors. Use of 60 Vbeta and 13 Jbeta primers characterized the PCR. The repertoire was sequenced with immunoSEQ multiplex PCR; TCRdb's copy has only in-frame clones and lacks some. The sample data list about 67,000 clones. Sequencing was done on a sample of PBMCs. The receptors originated from a man aged 25 to 45 in good health and CMV-seropositive.

V usage is TRBV4-2 and J usage is TRBJ1-2; D perhaps matches TRBD1 (6 bases). Germline V gene lookup returns CDR1 LGHNA and CDR2 YNFKEQ. The length of the CDR3 is 18 residues. V shed 1 base and J shed 5 bases, with 23 bases lying between them. In DNA form, the CDR3 reads TGTGCCAGCAGCCAAGGAGACAGGACGGCGACTGGGGATTATGGCTACACCTTC. This sequence encodes CASSQGDRTATGDYGYTF.

The chain joins TRBV30 to TRBJ2-1; 7 bases align to TRBD2. CDR3 length: 13 amino acids. V was clipped by 3 bases and J by 6 bases; unmatched bases: 5. Germline lookup yields CDR1 GTSNPN and CDR2 SVGIG (reference sequence). CDR3 region: CAWRAGVRNEQFF. The CDR3 DNA sequence: TGTGCCTGGAGGGCGGGAGTCCGCAATGAGCAGTTCTTC.

V is TRBV6-5 and J is TRBJ1-5; 8 bases line up with TRBD1. CDR1 is MNHEY, CDR2 SVGAGI, per germline. V gave up 5 bases and J gave up 3 bases; unmatched junction bases: 6. There are 15 residues in the CDR3. CDR3 residues: CASSRTGLDNQPQHF. The CDR3 nucleotides read TGTGCCAGCAGTCGGACAGGGTTAGACAATCAGCCCCAGCATTTT.

The V gene is TRBV29-1, the J gene TRBJ2-2; tentatively, D is TRBD1 (5 bases). Germline CDR1 reads SQVTM; CDR2 reads ANQGSEA. V was clipped by 6 bases and J by 3 bases, with 11 bases between them. This CDR3 has 13 residues. CDR3: CSVTAGYTGELFF. As DNA, the CDR3 is TGCAGCGTGACTGCAGGGTACACCGGGGAGCTGTTTTTT.

The chain has TRBV9 and TRBJ1-2; D uncertain. The CDR3 has 13 amino acids. With 2 bases removed from V and 4 bases from J, the gap between germline ends came to 9 bases. CDR1 is SGDLS and CDR2 is YYNGEE in the germline V gene. CDR3 nucleotide sequence: TGTGCCAGCAGCGTTGAAACCGGCTATGGCTACACCTTC. Its translation is CASSVETGYGYTF.